These T cell receptor beta chains were read from a single sample in a study of response to subunit inactivated influenza vaccine. TCRdb re-derived calls from the RT-PCR reads in MiXCR, one entry per CDR3 protein. The table includes more than 450,000 distinct CDR3 sequences, roughly 12% detected once. These data were likewise used in another study, on T cells expressing NK-cell markers.

The specimen was PBMCs from blood, collected on the day of vaccination. The receptors shown here come from a man aged 45-60 years who received an inactivated influenza vaccine. The CDR3 runs from the conserved cysteine through the conserved F or W. Each record gives: D gene, V gene, clone size, J gene, CDR3 DNA, CDR3 protein. D genes are given only for firm matches. Not every row has a clone size; where given, it reads once, few, many or a size class.

d_call: TRBD2
v_call: TRBV10-3
clone_size: -
j_call: TRBJ2-7
cdr3_nt: TGTGCCATCAGCACCGGGACTAGCCCATCCTACGAGCAGTACTTC
cdr3_aa: CAISTGTSPSYEQYF

d_call: -
v_call: TRBV5-1
clone_size: many
j_call: TRBJ2-1
cdr3_nt: TGCGCCAGCAGCTCAGGCAGATACAATGAGCAGTTCTTC
cdr3_aa: CASSSGRYNEQFF

d_call: TRBD1
v_call: TRBV20-1
clone_size: -
j_call: TRBJ2-7
cdr3_nt: TGCAGTGTTCGGACAGGGTCCCACGAGCAGTACTTC
cdr3_aa: CSVRTGSHEQYF

d_call: -
v_call: TRBV4-1
clone_size: few
j_call: TRBJ2-3
cdr3_nt: TGCGCCAGCAGCCAAGTCGGAGACCACACAGATACGCAGTATTTT
cdr3_aa: CASSQVGDHTDTQYF

d_call: -
v_call: TRBV12-3/TRBV12-4
clone_size: many
j_call: TRBJ1-4
cdr3_nt: TGTGCCAGCCAAGAGAGGGGACGCGAAAAACTGTTTTTT
cdr3_aa: CASQERGREKLFF

d_call: -
v_call: TRBV14
clone_size: few
j_call: TRBJ2-1
cdr3_nt: TGTGCCAGCAGCAAAGAGCGGGTCGGGCAGTTCTTC
cdr3_aa: CASSKERVGQFF

d_call: -
v_call: TRBV19
clone_size: -
j_call: TRBJ1-2
cdr3_nt: TGTGCCAGTACCTCGGGAGGGTATGGCTACACCTTC
cdr3_aa: CASTSGGYGYTF

d_call: TRBD2
v_call: TRBV27
clone_size: -
j_call: TRBJ2-1
cdr3_nt: TGTGCCAGCCGCTCTAGCGGGGGGTACTACAATGAGCAGTTCTTC
cdr3_aa: CASRSSGGYYNEQFF

d_call: -
v_call: TRBV7-2
clone_size: few
j_call: TRBJ2-1
cdr3_nt: TGTGCCAGCAGCCCCCGTGTCGGGGCCAATGAGCAGTTCTTC
cdr3_aa: CASSPRVGANEQFF

d_call: TRBD1
v_call: TRBV20-1
clone_size: -
j_call: TRBJ2-3
cdr3_nt: TGCAGTGCTAGGCCGGGACAGGGGTCAGATACGCAGTATTTT
cdr3_aa: CSARPGQGSDTQYF

d_call: TRBD1
v_call: TRBV7-2
clone_size: -
j_call: TRBJ1-2
cdr3_nt: TGTGCCAGCAGCTTTTATCAGGGGGAGGTTGGCTACACCTTC
cdr3_aa: CASSFYQGEVGYTF

d_call: -
v_call: TRBV2
clone_size: -
j_call: TRBJ1-4
cdr3_nt: TGTGCCAGCAGTGAATATTCGGTGAGGCAGGGACCTGAAAAACTGTTTTTT
cdr3_aa: CASSEYSVRQGPEKLFF

d_call: -
v_call: TRBV4-2
clone_size: few
j_call: TRBJ2-5
cdr3_nt: TGTGCCAGCAGTCGGGAGAGGCAAGAGACCCAGTACTTC
cdr3_aa: CASSRERQETQYF

d_call: -
v_call: TRBV5-6
clone_size: -
j_call: TRBJ2-6
cdr3_nt: TGTGCCAGCAGCTTGGTTATGGATTCGGGGACTGGGGCCAACGTCCTGACTTTC
cdr3_aa: CASSLVMDSGTGANVLTF

d_call: -
v_call: TRBV28
clone_size: few
j_call: TRBJ2-7
cdr3_nt: TGTGCCAGCAGTTTAGCCCCCTTCCACGAGCAGTACTTC
cdr3_aa: CASSLAPFHEQYF

d_call: -
v_call: TRBV9
clone_size: -
j_call: TRBJ2-4
cdr3_nt: TGTGCCAGCAGCCCTCATGAGGGAGCCAAAAACATTCAGTACTTC
cdr3_aa: CASSPHEGAKNIQYF